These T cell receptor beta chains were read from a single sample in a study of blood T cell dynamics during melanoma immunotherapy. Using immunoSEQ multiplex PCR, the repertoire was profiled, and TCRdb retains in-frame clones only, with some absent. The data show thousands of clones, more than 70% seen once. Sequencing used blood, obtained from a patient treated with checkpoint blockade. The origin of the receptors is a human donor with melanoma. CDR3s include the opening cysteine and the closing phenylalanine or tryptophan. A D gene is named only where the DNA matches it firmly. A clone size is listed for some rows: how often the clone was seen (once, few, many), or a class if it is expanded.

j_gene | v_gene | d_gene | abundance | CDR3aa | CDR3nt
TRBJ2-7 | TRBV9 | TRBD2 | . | CASSVEASGRAKQYF | TGTGCCAGCAGCGTAGAGGCTAGCGGGAGGGCCAAGCAGTACTTC
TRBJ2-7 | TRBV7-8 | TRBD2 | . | CASSLLGTSSPYEQYF | TGTGCCAGCAGCTTACTAGGGACTAGCTCACCCTACGAGCAGTACTTC
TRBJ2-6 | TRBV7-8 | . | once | CASSLRAVGANVLTF | TGTGCCAGCAGCTTACGGGCCGTCGGGGCCAACGTCCTGACTTTC
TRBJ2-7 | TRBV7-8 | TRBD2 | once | CASSSDALAGGPGEQYF | TGTGCCAGCAGCTCGGACGCCCTAGCGGGAGGGCCGGGCGAGCAGTACTTC
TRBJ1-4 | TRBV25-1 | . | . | CASSVGGLNEKLFF | TGTGCCAGCAGTGTGGGAGGGCTTAATGAAAAACTGTTTTTT
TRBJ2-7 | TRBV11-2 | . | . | CASSLVQRGSNEQYF | TGTGCCAGCAGCTTAGTTCAGAGAGGGAGCAACGAGCAGTACTTC
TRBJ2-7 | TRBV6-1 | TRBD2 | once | CASSELLTSAYEQYF | TGTGCCAGCAGTGAGTTGCTGACTAGCGCCTACGAGCAGTACTTC
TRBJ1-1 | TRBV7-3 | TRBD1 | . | CASSIGTGRGTEAFF | TGTGCCAGCAGCATTGGGACAGGCCGGGGCACTGAAGCTTTCTTT
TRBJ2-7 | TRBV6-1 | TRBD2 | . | CASRTTSGYYEQYF | TGTGCCAGCAGGACGACTAGCGGATACTACGAGCAGTACTTC
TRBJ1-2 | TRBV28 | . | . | CASSLWGDYGYTF | TGTGCCAGCAGTTTATGGGGGGACTATGGCTACACCTTC
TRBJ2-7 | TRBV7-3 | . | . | CASSLLGQPPYEQYF | TGTGCCAGCAGCTTACTGGGACAACCACCCTACGAGCAGTACTTC
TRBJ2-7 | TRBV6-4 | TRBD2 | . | CASPLGGRAPYEQYF | TGTGCCAGCCCCCTGGGCGGGAGGGCCCCCTACGAGCAGTACTTC
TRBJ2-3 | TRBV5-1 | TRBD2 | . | CASSLGLADTGTDTQYF | TGCGCCAGCAGCTTGGGACTAGCGGATACGGGCACAGATACGCAGTATTTT
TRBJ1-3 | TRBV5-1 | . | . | CASSLDSLSRSGNTIYF | TGCGCCAGCAGCTTGGACAGCCTGTCCCGCTCTGGAAACACCATATATTTT
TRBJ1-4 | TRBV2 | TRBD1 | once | CASSLPQGGGGKLFF | TGTGCCAGCAGCCTTCCTCAGGGGGGGGGAGGAAAACTGTTTTTT
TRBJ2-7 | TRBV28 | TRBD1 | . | CASSLTGQGGRVEQYF | TGTGCCAGCAGTTTAACGGGACAGGGGGGGCGTGTGGAGCAGTACTTC
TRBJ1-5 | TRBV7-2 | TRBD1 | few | CASSSQGVQPQHF | TGTGCCAGCAGCTCACAGGGGGTTCAGCCCCAGCATTTT
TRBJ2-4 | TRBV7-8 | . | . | CASSLGQGFLAKNIQYF | TGTGCCAGCAGCTTAGGTCAGGGGTTTCTAGCCAAAAACATTCAGTACTTC
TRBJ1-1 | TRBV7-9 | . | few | CASSLSTLATEAFF | TGTGCCAGCAGCTTAAGCACATTAGCTACTGAAGCTTTCTTT
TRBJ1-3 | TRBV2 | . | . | CALHGDTGNTIYF | TGTGCCTTGCACGGGGATACTGGAAACACCATATATTTT
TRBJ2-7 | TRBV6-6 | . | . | CASSHPGTVGYEQYF | TGTGCCAGCAGCCATCCCGGGACGGTGGGGTACGAGCAGTACTTC
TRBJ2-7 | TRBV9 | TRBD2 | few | CASSAGLAGGPSSYEQYF | TGTGCCAGCAGCGCCGGACTAGCGGGAGGTCCCAGCTCCTACGAGCAGTACTTC
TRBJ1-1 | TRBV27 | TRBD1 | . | CASGLNRGNTEAFF | TGTGCCAGCGGCTTAAACAGGGGGAACACTGAAGCTTTCTTT
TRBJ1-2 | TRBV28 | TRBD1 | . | CASSLGGPGQGRYGYTF | TGTGCCAGCAGTTTAGGCGGACCGGGACAGGGGCGCTATGGCTACACCTTC
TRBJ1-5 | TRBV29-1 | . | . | CSVLWGSNQPQHF | TGCAGCGTTCTGTGGGGGAGCAATCAGCCCCAGCATTTT
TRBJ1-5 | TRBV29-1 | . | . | CSVSGYNQPQHF | TGCAGCGTTTCGGGTTACAATCAGCCCCAGCATTTT